One sample yielded the 13 T cell receptor beta chains listed below, sequenced in a study of shared clonotypes between healthy human individuals. Here immunoSEQ multiplex PCR was the method, and the copy in TCRdb shows in-frame clones only, minus some. Of more than 2,000,000 clones detected, approximately 90% appear once; the ten largest clones hold about 0.13%. The sequenced sample consisted of naive CD4+ T cells sorted from blood. The subset is: CD45RA+ positively selected. The receptors come from a man aged 18-30 years in good health.

The chain joins TRBV6-5 to TRBJ1-5, with D hard to call. Germline V gene data show CDR1 as MNHEY and CDR2 as SVGAGI. V was shortened by 9 bases and J by 2 bases, with 14 bases between the two germline ends. The CDR3 consists of 14 residues. The CDR3 coding sequence is TGTGCCAGTGGCGGACGTTTCGGCAATCAGCCCCAGCATTTT. Encoded protein: CASGGRFGNQPQHF.

This clone occurred once. This chain links TRBV11-1 with TRBJ2-2; 8 bases align to TRBD1. The CDR3 is 16 amino acids. Germline CDR1 SGHAT, CDR2 FQDESV (reference sequence). V shed 5 bases, J shed 0 bases, and the junction held 5 bases outside the gene matches. The CDR3 sequence is CASSLRQGTNTGELFF. In DNA, the CDR3 is TGTGCCAGCAGCCTAAGACAGGGGACGAACACCGGGGAGCTGTTTTTT. The whole variable domain, remainder taken from reference TRBV11-1 and TRBJ2-2, is EAEVAQSPRYKITEKSQAVAFWCDPISGHATLYWYRQILGQGPELLVQFQDESVVDDSQLPKDRFSAERLKGVDSTLKIQPAELGDSAMYLCASSLRQGTNTGELFFGEGSRLTVL.

The rearrangement links TRBV18 to TRBJ2-3; 8 nucleotides agree with TRBD2. Germline assignment: CDR1 KGHSH and CDR2 LQKENI. The CDR3 loop spans 14 amino acids. Trimming took 1 base from V and 3 from J; bases not matched to a gene: 0. In DNA form, the CDR3 reads TGTGCCAGCTCACCACGACTAGCGACAGATACGCAGTATTTT. Translating gives CASSPRLATDTQYF.

The rearrangement links TRBV28 to TRBJ2-7; a weak D match, TRBD1 (6 bases). The V gene lost 4 bases and the J gene lost 6 bases, with 13 bases spanning the gap. The germline V gene has CDR1 MDHEN and CDR2 SYDVKM. There are 13 residues in the CDR3. CDR3 sequence: CASSSTGMGEQYF. CDR3 DNA: TGTGCCAGCAGTTCAACAGGGATGGGCGAGCAGTACTTC. The full variable domain, its missing parts supplied by reference TRBV28 and TRBJ2-7, is DVKVTQSSRYLVKRTGEKVFLECVQDMDHENMFWYRQDPGLGLRLIYFSYDVKMKEKGDIPEGYSVSREKKERFSLILESASTNQTSMYLCASSSTGMGEQYFGPGTRLTVT.

This clone was found once. The chain joins TRBV7-2 to TRBJ1-2; TRBD1 matches at 7 bases. This CDR3 region has 14 residues. The J segment lost 8 bases and the V segment lost 5 bases, leaving 11 bases of the junction unmatched. Germline V CDR1 and CDR2: SGHTA, FQGNSA. The CDR3 here is CASSLLRGAVGYTF. The CDR3 DNA follows: TGTGCCAGCAGCCTACTCAGGGGGGCGGTCGGCTACACCTTC.

The V gene is TRBV6-5, the J gene TRBJ2-7, with D maybe TRBD2 (7 bases). V was shortened by 5 bases and J by 4 bases, with 15 bases between the two germline ends. This CDR3 region has 14 residues. CDR1 and CDR2 from the germline V gene are MNHEY and SVGAGI. CDR3 loop: CASSPRGGLYEQYF. CDR3 in DNA: TGTGCCAGCAGTCCGAGGGGGGGTTTGTACGAGCAGTACTTC.

V usage is TRBV11-3 and J usage is TRBJ2-1, with D perhaps TRBD1 (5 bases). The CDR3 is 15 residues long. Trimming left V 5 bases short and J 8 bases short, with 19 bases between. Germline V gene sequence: CDR1 SGHNT, CDR2 YENEEA. The chain's CDR3 is CASSPWLGESDEQFF. The CDR3 nucleotides are TGTGCCAGCAGCCCCTGGTTAGGGGAATCGGATGAGCAGTTCTTC.

The chain joins TRBV5-1 to TRBJ2-1; 9 bases map to TRBD2. CDR3 length: 15 residues. Looked up from germline, CDR1 is SGHRS and CDR2 is YFSETQ. J was trimmed by 9 bases and V by 4 bases; bases with no gene match: 11. CDR3 protein: CASSVAVGLAGEQFF. CDR3 bases: TGCGCCAGCAGCGTGGCGGTGGGACTAGCAGGTGAGCAGTTCTTC.

This clone has just one count. This chain links TRBV6-1 with TRBJ1-4; weak D call: TRBD1 (5 bases). The germline V gene has CDR1 MNHNS and CDR2 SASEGT. CDR3 length: 15 residues. Deletions cut 3 bases from V and 5 bases from J, with 13 bases between. The CDR3 region is CASSENGALNEKLFF. CDR3 DNA: TGTGCCAGCAGTGAGAACGGGGCCTTGAATGAAAAACTGTTTTTT.

The rearrangement links TRBV5-1 to TRBJ2-5; D not resolved. V shed 0 bases and J shed 1 base, with 10 bases lying between them. The CDR3 contains 15 residues. Germline-derived CDR1 and CDR2 are SGHRS and YFSETQ. The CDR3 bases are TGCGCCAGCAGCTTGGCTATTGGACCCCAAGAGACCCAGTACTTC. It yields the protein CASSLAIGPQETQYF.

V and J are TRBV21-1 and TRBJ1-6. TRBV21-1 is labeled a pseudogene. CDR3 length equals 16 residues. The CDR3 DNA reads as TGTGCCAGCAGCAAAGAGGAGCTATCCTGCGATTCACCCCTCCACTTT. Protein sequence: CASSKEELSCDSPLHF.

Points on this clone: Within the sample, other DNA sequences also encode this same CDR3. J is TRBJ2-2 and V is TRBV9, with no clear D. The germline gives CDR1 SGDLS, CDR2 YYNGEE. This CDR3 is 13 amino acids long. V was clipped by 0 bases and J by 6 bases, with 6 bases between them. CDR3 sequence reads: CASSVVGSGELFF. CDR3 bases: TGTGCCAGCAGCGTAGTGGGGTCCGGGGAGCTGTTTTTT.

The gene calls are TRBV10-3 and TRBJ2-7, with 8 bases that match TRBD1. Germline V CDR1 and CDR2: ENHRY, SYGVKD. Trimming removed 0 bases from V and 9 bases from J; junction bases left unmatched: 4. The CDR3 is made up of 13 amino acids. The CDR3 DNA is TGTGCCATCAGTGAGTCGACAGGGGTCGGGCAGTACTTC. This encodes CAISESTGVGQYF.